These 3 T cell receptor beta chains were all obtained from the same sample, sequenced in a study of T cell responses to AZD1222 COVID-19 vaccine. Profiled with immunoSEQ multiplex PCR; TCRdb holds only in-frame clones, not every one. The table has 70,000 to 80,000 clones, over 70% seen once. The sample in question was peripheral blood, obtained 28 days after the second AZD1222 dose. The source of these receptors is an adult who received the AZD1222 COVID-19 vaccine.

The chain carries TRBV7-9 and TRBJ1-3, with D tentatively TRBD1 (5 bases). This CDR3 spans 16 amino acids. CDR1 is SEHNR, CDR2 FQNEAQ, per germline (reference sequence). V shed 1 base and J shed 0 bases, with 10 bases lying between them. The CDR3 bases are TGTGCCAGCAGCTTAGTTTGGACAAACTCTGGAAACACCATATATTTT. Protein product: CASSLVWTNSGNTIYF.

The chain uses TRBV5-5 and TRBJ1-6; 9 bases match TRBD1. The CDR3 length is 19 residues. Germline V gene data show CDR1 as SGHKS and CDR2 as YYEKEE (reference sequence). Trimming removed 5 bases from V and 11 bases from J; junction bases left unmatched: 23. The CDR3 bases are TGTGCCAGCAGTCTTTTGACACCGGGACAGGGATCCTCTAGGGCACCCCTCCACTTT. It translates to CASSLLTPGQGSSRAPLHF. The entire variable domain, with the rest obtained from reference TRBV5-5 and TRBJ1-6, is as follows: DAGVTQSPTHLIKTRGQQVTLRCSPISGHKSVSWYQQVLGQGPQFIFQYYEKEERGRGNFPDRFSARQFPNYSSELNVNALLLGDSALYLCASSLLTPGQGSSRAPLHFGNGTRLTVT.

The chain combines TRBV6-5 with TRBJ2-1; TRBD2 matches at 13 bases. CDR3 length: 15 residues. CDR1 and CDR2 from the germline V gene are MNHEY and SVGAGI. With 4 bases clipped from V and 7 bases from J, the junction kept 4 bases outside the gene matches. This chain's CDR3 is CASSSGTSGINEQFF. In DNA form, the CDR3 reads TGTGCCAGCAGTTCCGGGACTAGCGGGATTAATGAGCAGTTCTTC.